These 6 T cell receptor beta chains share one sample of origin, sequenced in a study of T cells in localized non-small cell lung cancer. This table comes from immunoSEQ multiplex PCR, and its TCRdb copy is limited to in-frame clones, with some not included. The data contain under 150,000 clones, approximately 88% of them singletons. The sequenced sample was peripheral blood, obtained before any cancer treatment. The receptors shown here come from a female donor aged 60 or older with stage I lung adenocarcinoma.

J is TRBJ2-1 and V is TRBV27, with D possibly matching TRBD2 (6 bases). V lost 2 bases and J lost 4, with 6 bases in between. The CDR3 length is 13 residues. Germline values: CDR1 MNHEY, CDR2 SMNVEV (reference sequence). The CDR3 sequence: CASSLAGYNEQFF. In DNA, the CDR3 is TGTGCCAGCAGTTTAGCGGGGTACAATGAGCAGTTCTTC.

Comment on this clone: An end of the junction differs from the germline gene, which may be a read error. V usage is TRBV2 and J usage is TRBJ2-6; TRBD2 is a possible D gene (6 bases). The CDR3 loop spans 16 amino acids. Germline CDR1 reads SNHLY; CDR2 reads FYNNEI. The CDR3 region has the DNA TGTGCCAGCAGCGAATTTGGCGTATCGGGGGTCAACGTCCTGACTTTC. Encoded protein: CASSEFGVSGVNVLTF. Using reference TRBV2 and TRBJ2-6 for the parts outside the CDR3, the full variable domain is EPEVTQTPSHQVTQMGQEVILRCVPISNHLYFYWYRQILGQKVEFLVSFYNNEISEKSEIFDDQFSVERPDGSNFTLKIRSTKLEDSAMYFCASSEFGVSGVNVLTFGAGSRLTVL.

The V gene is TRBV19, the J gene TRBJ1-1, with TRBD1 matching over 7 bases. Germline CDR1 LNHDA, CDR2 SQIVND (reference sequence). Trimming removed 3 bases from V and 3 bases from J; junction bases left unmatched: 4. The CDR3 contains 14 residues. In DNA form, the CDR3 reads TGTGCCAGTAGTATTGACAGGGTGGACACTGAAGCTTTCTTT. Protein: CASSIDRVDTEAFF. The full variable domain, completed using reference TRBV19 and TRBJ1-1, is DGGITQSPKYLFRKEGQNVTLSCEQNLNHDAMYWYRQDPGQGLRLIYYSQIVNDFQKGDIAEGYSVSREKKESFPLTVTSAQKNPTAFYLCASSIDRVDTEAFFGQGTRLTVV.

This clone appeared once. The rearrangement uses TRBV6-1 and TRBJ2-7; D remains ambiguous. Germline V gene lookup returns CDR1 MNHNS and CDR2 SASEGT. There are 12 residues in the CDR3. V was shortened by 5 bases and J by 2 bases, with 7 bases between the two germline ends. CDR3 bases: TGTGCCAGCAGTTTATACACCTACGAGCAGTACTTC. Translated, it gives CASSLYTYEQYF.

In this sample, this clone turned up once. V is TRBV5-1 and J is TRBJ2-7; 9 nucleotides line up with TRBD2. CDR1 and CDR2 (germline): SGHRS, YFSETQ. The CDR3 contains 14 residues. Germline trimming cut 4 bases from V and 5 bases from J; bases unmatched to any gene: 7. Here the CDR3 reads CASSRTSASHEQYF. The CDR3 DNA reads as TGCGCCAGCAGCCGGACTAGCGCTAGCCACGAGCAGTACTTC.

V and J are TRBV27 and TRBJ2-1, with TRBD2 matching over 7 bases. With 2 bases clipped from V and 15 bases from J, the junction kept 7 bases outside the gene matches. From germline, CDR1 is MNHEY and CDR2 SMNVEV (reference sequence). The CDR3 spans 12 residues. CDR3 amino acids: CASSLEGGKLFF. In DNA, the CDR3 is TGTGCCAGCAGTTTAGAGGGAGGGAAGCTGTTCTTC.